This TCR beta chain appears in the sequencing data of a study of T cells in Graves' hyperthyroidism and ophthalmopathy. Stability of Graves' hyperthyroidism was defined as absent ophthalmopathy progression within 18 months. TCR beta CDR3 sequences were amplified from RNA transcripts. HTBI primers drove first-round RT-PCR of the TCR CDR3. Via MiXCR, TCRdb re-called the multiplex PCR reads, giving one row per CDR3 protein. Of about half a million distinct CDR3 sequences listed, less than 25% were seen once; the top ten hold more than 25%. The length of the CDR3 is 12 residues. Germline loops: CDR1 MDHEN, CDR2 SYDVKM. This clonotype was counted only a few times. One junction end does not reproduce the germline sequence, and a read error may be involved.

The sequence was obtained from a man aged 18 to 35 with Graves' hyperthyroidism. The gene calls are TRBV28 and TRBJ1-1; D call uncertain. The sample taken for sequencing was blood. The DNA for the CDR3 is TGTGCCAGCAGTTCCACCAACACTGAAGCTCTCTTT. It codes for CASSSTNTEALF.